This T cell receptor beta chain was identified in a study of identical twins. A template switching step contributed a universal primer site, while unique molecular identifiers were present in the cDNA. TCRdb re-called the 5' RACE reads through MiXCR, storing one row per CDR3 protein. The sample lists 1.5 million to 2 million distinct CDR3 sequences, about 32% occurring once. Study results and limitations: Twins' surplus sharing was weaker for beta out-of-frame sequences.

Trimming cost V 4 bases and J 1 base, with 14 bases left between them. This CDR3 contains 16 residues. Germline-derived CDR1 and CDR2 are LGHDT and YNNKEL (reference sequence). As to this clonotype: What it binds is not known.

Sequenced material: cord blood. The receptor's source is a newborn girl in good health. The rearrangement links TRBV3-1 to TRBJ2-1; D remains ambiguous. The chain's CDR3 is CASSRKLLKSYNEQFF. The CDR3 coding sequence is TGTGCCAGCAGCCGCAAGCTGCTTAAATCCTACAATGAGCAGTTCTTC.